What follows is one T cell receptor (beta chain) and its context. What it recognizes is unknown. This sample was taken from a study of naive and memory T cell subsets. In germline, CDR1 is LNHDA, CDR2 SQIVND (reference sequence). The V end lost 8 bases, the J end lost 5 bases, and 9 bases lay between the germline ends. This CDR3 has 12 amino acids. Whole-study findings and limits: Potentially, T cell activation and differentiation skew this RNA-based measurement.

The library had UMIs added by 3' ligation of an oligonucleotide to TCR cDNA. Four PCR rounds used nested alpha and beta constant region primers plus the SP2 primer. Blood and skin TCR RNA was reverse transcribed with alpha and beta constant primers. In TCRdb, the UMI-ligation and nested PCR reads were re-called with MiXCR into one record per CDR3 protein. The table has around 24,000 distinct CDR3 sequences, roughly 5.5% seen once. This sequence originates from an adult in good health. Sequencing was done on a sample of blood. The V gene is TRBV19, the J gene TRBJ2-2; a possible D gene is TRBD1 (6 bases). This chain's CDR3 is CASLQGTGELFF. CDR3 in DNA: TGTGCCAGTCTACAGGGAACCGGGGAGCTGTTTTTT.